This T cell receptor beta chain stems from a study of control samples from healthy donors and cancer patients (dated by TCRdb to the early 2020s). Library preparation was by the immunoSEQ multiplex PCR assay. TCRdb carries this immuneACCESS record with in-frame sequences only. Its versions omit some clonotypes, under half of them owing to an unresolved V gene in the studies checked, with the rest unexplained. This sample comprises 110,000 to 150,000 clones, 75% to 95% of them detected only once. The top ten clones comprise 7.1% of the sample. From the cysteine up to the phenylalanine, the CDR3 has a length of 13 residues. Left in the record is the CDR3 DNA by itself, 39 bases read in frame from the first base. V lost 7 bases and J lost 2 bases; the stretch between them is 8 bases long. The germline V gene (reference sequence) supplies CDR1 LNHDA and CDR2 SQIVND. This clone was counted between two and nine times. It lacks a known antigen. No much larger clone is present one base from it, and per-base qualities are unavailable.

Specimen: blood. This clonotype originated in a man younger than 30 in good health. The rearranged chain carries TRBV19 and TRBJ1-4; no D segment can be confidently identified. CDR3 protein: CASTTMTNEKLFF. The nucleotide sequence reads as follows: TGTGCCAGTACCACGATGACTAATGAAAAACTGTTTTTT.